This T cell receptor beta chain came from a study of cytomegalovirus exposure and HLA in healthy donors. In regard to this clone: Its specificity is unknown.

Findings of the study overall: The number of N-insertions in an Asian-associated ancestry cluster was reportedly below the approximately 690-donor mean in a later analysis. Later examination showed HLA-associated TCR beta chains had greater clonal expansion than equally common others. Generally TCR sequences proved uncommon, though certain public TCRs appeared in numerous donors. The classifier, whose performance was assessed in both the original and validation cohorts, reportedly diagnosed cytomegalovirus status with high specificity and sensitivity.

CDR3 length equals 16 residues. The germline V and J ends were trimmed by 5 bases and 3 bases, with 20 bases remaining between them. Germline CDR1 SGHTA, CDR2 FQGNSA. With 60 Vbeta and 13 Jbeta primers, the PCR was carried out. Sequencing used immunoSEQ multiplex PCR; TCRdb keeps in-frame clones, though not all of them. The sample consists of some 110,000 clones, roughly 82% of them appearing once. The sequenced material came from PBMCs. The rearrangement links TRBV7-2 to TRBJ2-7; D may be TRBD1 (5 bases). The receptor was derived from a man between 45 and 60 years old in good health and CMV-seronegative. Here the CDR3 reads CASSQDFLGVNYEQYF. For the CDR3, the DNA is TGTGCCAGCAGCCAAGATTTTTTAGGGGTGAACTACGAGCAGTACTTC.